This T cell receptor beta chain appears in the sequencing data of a study of blood T cell repertoires in COVID-19. Study background: The United States, Italy and Spain were the sources of the acute and convalescent COVID-19 samples. T cells, B-cell-depleted T cells, or PBMCs supplied cDNA or gDNA.

Per the original data handling: From reference gene primer amplification, estimates of nucleated cell counts were derived. Using immunoSEQ multiplex PCR, the repertoire was profiled, and TCRdb retains in-frame clones only, with some absent. D and trimming were read from the DNA, whereas the V and J calls and clone size are those reported in that table. The sample includes about 170,000 clones, 70% to 90% of them seen just once. Adults between about 18 and 95 years of age took part from 20 to 25 US areas. Germline assignment: CDR1 SGDLS and CDR2 YYNGEE. Losses at the gene ends were 4 bases for V and 8 bases for J; bases not matched to a gene: 8. CDR3 length equals 14 residues.

V is TRBV9 and J is TRBJ1-4, with 7 bases identical to TRBD1. The source of this sequence is a woman aged 18 to 35 who had recovered from COVID-19. The sequenced sample was PBMCs or T cells enriched from blood (not recorded which). For the CDR3, the DNA is TGTGCCAGCAGCCCTCGGACAGGAACGGAAAAACTGTTTTTT. Its translation is CASSPRTGTEKLFF.